These T cell receptor beta chains were read from a single sample in a study of a mutant IDH1 vaccine in newly diagnosed glioma. This table comes from immunoSEQ multiplex PCR, and its TCRdb copy is limited to in-frame clones, with some not included. The table records 25,000 to 30,000 clones, roughly 80% of them present only once. These receptors have no known antigen. The sample here was PBMCs, taken from a glioma patient whose treatment included an IDH1 peptide vaccine. The source of these receptors is a woman in her 30s with glioma. CDR3s include the opening cysteine and the closing phenylalanine or tryptophan. The D gene is left open where the match is weak. Clone size appears in some rows only: once, few, many, or a class for an expanded clone.

abundance,j_gene,d_gene,v_gene,CDR3aa,CDR3nt
NA,TRBJ1-2,TRBD1,TRBV11-2,CASSFPDRASYGYTF,TGTGCCAGCAGCTTCCCGGACAGGGCAAGCTATGGCTACACCTTC
few,TRBJ1-2,TRBD1,TRBV6-1,CASSEGGQGYGYTF,TGTGCCAGCAGTGAAGGGGGACAGGGGTATGGCTACACCTTC
once,TRBJ2-5,NA,TRBV2,CAIFGGREETQYF,TGTGCCATTTTCGGGGGCAGGGAAGAGACCCAGTACTTC
NA,TRBJ1-5,NA,TRBV2,CASSEENQPQHF,TGTGCCAGCAGTGAGGAGAATCAGCCCCAGCATTTT
NA,TRBJ2-1,NA,TRBV2,CATIHETRNEQFF,TGTGCCACCATACATGAGACTAGGAATGAGCAGTTCTTC
NA,TRBJ1-1,NA,TRBV7-2,CASSFGTGNEAFF,TGTGCCAGCAGCTTCGGGACGGGAAATGAAGCTTTCTTT
NA,TRBJ1-1,TRBD1,TRBV2,CASSTRGLEAFF,TGTGCCAGCAGTACCAGGGGGCTTGAAGCTTTCTTT
NA,TRBJ1-6,NA,TRBV7-8,CASSFDNSPLHF,TGTGCCAGCAGCTTCGATAATTCACCCCTCCACTTT
NA,TRBJ1-5,NA,TRBV30,CAWVRVGEYSNQPQHF,TGTGCCTGGGTCAGGGTTGGAGAATATAGCAATCAGCCCCAGCATTTT
NA,TRBJ1-2,NA,TRBV30,CAWREVWNRGYTF,TGTGCCTGGAGGGAGGTGTGGAACAGGGGCTACACCTTC
NA,TRBJ1-1,NA,TRBV6-5,CASSYQGLNTEAFF,TGTGCCAGCAGTTATCAAGGGCTGAACACTGAAGCTTTCTTT
NA,TRBJ1-2,NA,TRBV7-2,CASSLQGINYGYTF,TGTGCCAGCAGCTTGCAGGGGATAAATTATGGCTACACCTTC
NA,TRBJ2-5,NA,TRBV7-9,CASSPDRGLQETQYF,TGTGCCAGCAGCCCAGACCGGGGGCTACAAGAGACCCAGTACTTC
NA,TRBJ1-1,NA,TRBV2,CASSSKKEAFF,TGTGCCAGCAGCAGTAAGAAGGAAGCTTTCTTT
once,TRBJ2-7,TRBD2,TRBV7-6,CASSLVGGGPYEQYF,TGTGCCAGCAGCTTAGTCGGGGGGGGTCCCTACGAGCAGTACTTC
NA,TRBJ2-7,NA,TRBV15,CATSRDLREQYF,TGTGCCACCAGCAGAGATTTGCGCGAGCAGTACTTC
NA,TRBJ2-7,NA,TRBV5-6,CASSLGGHEQYF,TGTGCCAGCAGCCTGGGGGGCCACGAGCAGTACTTC
NA,TRBJ1-5,NA,TRBV30,CAWSAPGTINQPQHF,TGTGCCTGGAGTGCCCCCGGGACCATTAATCAGCCCCAGCATTTT
medium-sized,TRBJ2-5,TRBD1,TRBV7-8,CASSSQQGHRETQYF,TGTGCCAGCAGTTCGCAACAGGGGCATCGGGAGACCCAGTACTTC
once,TRBJ1-3,NA,TRBV7-9,CASSYLIPGKGNTIYF,TGTGCCAGCAGCTACCTCATCCCCGGGAAGGGAAACACCATATATTTT
NA,TRBJ1-3,NA,TRBV7-9,CAGGSSGNTIYF,TGTGCTGGGGGCAGCTCTGGAAACACCATATATTTT
NA,TRBJ1-1,TRBD1,TRBV2,CASSERGDRINTEAFF,TGTGCCAGCAGTGAACGGGGGGACAGAATTAACACTGAAGCTTTCTTT
NA,TRBJ1-1,TRBD1,TRBV10-3,CAIRGTGNTEAFF,TGTGCCATCAGGGGGACAGGGAACACTGAAGCTTTCTTT
NA,TRBJ2-3,NA,TRBV2,CASSGGPGTDTQYF,TGTGCCAGCAGTGGGGGACCCGGGACAGATACGCAGTATTTT
NA,TRBJ2-4,NA,TRBV6-5,CASSSPGQLAKNIQYF,TGTGCCAGCAGTTCCCCAGGACAACTAGCCAAAAACATTCAGTACTTC
NA,TRBJ2-2,TRBD1,TRBV5-1,CASSVRAGARGQGSTGELFF,TGCGCCAGCAGCGTTAGGGCCGGGGCCCGGGGACAGGGGAGCACCGGGGAGCTGTTTTTT
NA,TRBJ1-4,TRBD1,TRBV7-2,CASSPRQGAQKLFF,TGTGCCAGCAGCCCCCGCCAGGGGGCTCAAAAACTGTTTTTT
NA,TRBJ1-1,NA,TRBV6-5,CASSPPGRLPEAFF,TGTGCCAGCAGTCCCCCCGGCCGGTTGCCTGAAGCTTTCTTT
NA,TRBJ2-1,NA,TRBV20-1,CSAISGNEQFF,TGCAGTGCTATTAGCGGCAATGAGCAGTTCTTC
NA,TRBJ1-5,TRBD1,TRBV2,CASSARQGLNQPQHF,TGTGCCAGCAGCGCCCGACAGGGGCTCAATCAGCCCCAGCATTTT
NA,TRBJ1-5,NA,TRBV29-1,CSVATGPSQPQHF,TGCAGCGTTGCTACGGGGCCGAGTCAGCCCCAGCATTTT
medium-sized,TRBJ1-2,TRBD1,TRBV5-5,CASSIQGERGYTF,TGTGCCAGCAGCATACAGGGGGAGAGGGGCTACACCTTC
NA,TRBJ1-1,NA,TRBV13,CASSGGRGNTEAFF,TGTGCCAGCAGCGGAGGACGGGGGAACACTGAAGCTTTCTTT
NA,TRBJ1-1,NA,TRBV14,CASSHGDGRDTEAFF,TGTGCCAGCAGCCATGGCGACGGGAGGGACACTGAAGCTTTCTTT
NA,TRBJ2-7,NA,TRBV25-1,CASIRRYEQYF,TGTGCCAGCATAAGGCGCTACGAGCAGTACTTC
NA,TRBJ2-7,NA,TRBV7-2,CASSPRGYEQYF,TGTGCCAGCAGCCCACGCGGGTACGAGCAGTACTTC
NA,TRBJ2-7,NA,TRBV19,CASSMLGGESYEQYF,TGTGCCAGTAGTATGTTAGGAGGGGAGTCCTACGAGCAGTACTTC
NA,TRBJ2-7,NA,TRBV11-2,CASSLSSKGYEQYF,TGTGCCAGCAGCTTAAGTAGTAAGGGGTACGAGCAGTACTTC
NA,TRBJ2-7,NA,TRBV1,CTSSRTPPTGLAGVDEQYF,TGCACCAGCAGCCGAACGCCCCCTACTGGACTAGCGGGGGTAGACGAGCAGTACTTC
NA,TRBJ1-1,TRBD1,TRBV2,CASSAGTGAEAFF,TGTGCCAGCAGTGCCGGGACAGGGGCTGAAGCTTTCTTT